One and the same sample provided the 21 T cell receptor beta chains below, sequenced in a study of cytomegalovirus exposure and HLA in healthy donors (dated by TCRdb to 2015 to 2018). Libraries were prepared through the immunoSEQ multiplex PCR assay. For the multiplex PCR, a mixture combining 60 forward primers for TCR Vbeta segments and 13 reverse primers for TCR Jbeta segments was used. TCRdb holds this immuneACCESS table with in-frame rearrangements only. Some clones are missing; in checked studies, unresolved V genes explain under half, and the rest has no known cause. For this sample the table gives 200,000 to 250,000 clones, of which around 80% were detected only once. Together, the top ten hold approximately 0.62% of the sample. Source material: PBMCs. Receptors originate from a woman between 40 and 55 years old in good health and CMV-seronegative.

The chain links TRBV20-1 to TRBJ2-7; TRBD1 might be the D (6 bases). Germline CDR1 and CDR2: DFQATT and SNEGSKA (reference sequence). CDR3 length equals 11 residues. Trimming pared 7 bases from V and 7 bases from J, leaving 14 bases between. The CDR3 sequence is CSVLGQREQYF. The CDR3 nucleotides read TGCAGTGTGCTAGGACAGAGGGAGCAGTACTTC.

CDR3 nucleotide sequence: TGTGCCGCCGGGGACAGGGGGTCGGATGGCTACACCTTC. It specifies CAAGDRGSDGYTF. This sequence joins TRBV6-1 and TRBJ1-2; 11 bases map to TRBD1. This CDR3 is 13 amino acids long. Trimming removed 11 bases from V and 6 bases from J; junction bases left unmatched: 8. CDR1 is MNHNS, CDR2 SASEGT, per germline.

This clone was detected once. The chain couples TRBV19 to TRBJ1-5; no definite D call. Germline values: CDR1 LNHDA, CDR2 SQIVND (reference sequence). Trimming removed 3 bases from V and 2 bases from J, with 8 bases in between. CDR3 length: 14 residues. CDR3 protein: CASSMSSGNQPQHF. The CDR3 DNA sequence: TGTGCCAGTAGTATGTCCAGCGGCAATCAGCCCCAGCATTTT. Full variable domain (missing parts from reference TRBV19 and TRBJ1-5): DGGITQSPKYLFRKEGQNVTLSCEQNLNHDAMYWYRQDPGQGLRLIYYSQIVNDFQKGDIAEGYSVSREKKESFPLTVTSAQKNPTAFYLCASSMSSGNQPQHFGDGTRLSIL.

The chain recombines TRBV10-3 with TRBJ2-7, with TRBD1 identical over 9 bases. V shed 10 bases and J 7 bases; nucleotides not matched to a gene: 5. Germline loops: CDR1 ENHRY, CDR2 SYGVKD. The CDR3 has 11 amino acids. The CDR3 nucleotides are TGTGCCACCCTGGGACAGGGAGAGCAGTACTTC. This encodes CATLGQGEQYF.

This chain uses TRBV5-4 with TRBJ1-2; TRBD1 aligns across 9 bases. The CDR3 spans 15 residues. After removal of 4 bases from V and 4 bases from J, the junction contained 8 bases not matched to a gene. Germline V lookup: CDR1 SGHNT, CDR2 YYREEE (reference sequence). The CDR3 nucleotides are TGTGCCAGCAGCGTCCGGGACAGGGAGCCCTATGGCTACACCTTC. It specifies CASSVRDREPYGYTF. The variable domain in full, with the rest retrieved from reference TRBV5-4 and TRBJ1-2, is ETGVTQSPTHLIKTRGQQVTLRCSSQSGHNTVSWYQQALGQGPQFIFQYYREEENGRGNFPPRFSGLQFPNYSSELNVNALELDDSALYLCASSVRDREPYGYTFGSGTRLTVV.

The chain combines TRBV6-5 with TRBJ2-2, with D possibly matching TRBD1 (6 bases). The V and J ends lost 6 bases and 1 base respectively, with 12 bases between them. The CDR3 runs to 15 residues. Looked up from germline, CDR1 is MNHEY and CDR2 is SVGAGI. The CDR3 region is CASRPPGQNTGELFF. CDR3 nucleotide sequence: TGTGCCAGCAGACCCCCGGGACAGAACACCGGGGAGCTGTTTTTT.

This chain joins TRBV7-6 and TRBJ2-5, with 10 bases that match TRBD1. Unmatched junction bases numbered 12, after V lost 1 base and J lost 1 base. The CDR3 totals 19 residues. The germline V gene has CDR1 SGHVS and CDR2 FNYEAQ. CDR3 loop: CASSLVRVRDRGPQETQYF. The CDR3 DNA reads as TGTGCCAGCAGCTTAGTTAGGGTCCGGGACAGGGGCCCCCAAGAGACCCAGTACTTC.

This rearrangement joins TRBV28 to TRBJ1-5; 9 positions match TRBD1. Germline V gene sequence: CDR1 MDHEN, CDR2 SYDVKM. The J segment lost 0 bases and the V segment lost 6 bases, leaving 6 bases of the junction unmatched. The CDR3 has 16 residues. This chain's CDR3 is CASSTGQGYSNQPQHF. DNA of the CDR3: TGTGCCAGCAGCACGGGACAGGGCTATAGCAATCAGCCCCAGCATTTT. Drawing the rest from reference TRBV28 and TRBJ1-5, the complete variable domain is DVKVTQSSRYLVKRTGEKVFLECVQDMDHENMFWYRQDPGLGLRLIYFSYDVKMKEKGDIPEGYSVSREKKERFSLILESASTNQTSMYLCASSTGQGYSNQPQHFGDGTRLSIL.

In DNA form, the CDR3 reads TGTGCCAGCAGCGACGGGACAGGGGGAACCACAGATACGCAGTATTTT. Translation gives CASSDGTGGTTDTQYF. This sequence joins TRBV7-8 and TRBJ2-3; 11 bases agree with TRBD1. CDR3 size: 16 residues. V was pared by 5 bases and J by 2 bases, with 6 bases of the junction left unmatched. Germline V gene data show CDR1 as SGHVS and CDR2 as FQNEAQ.

V is TRBV5-1 and J is TRBJ2-3, with 9 bases fitting TRBD2. The V gene end was trimmed by 4 bases and the J gene end by 1 base; junction bases not matched to a gene: 7. Germline loops: CDR1 SGHRS, CDR2 YFSETQ. CDR3 length: 16 amino acids. Written as DNA, the CDR3 is TGCGCCAGCAGCGTGTCAGCGGGGGGCGGCACAGATACGCAGTATTTT. Residues: CASSVSAGGGTDTQYF.

The chain joins TRBV6-1 to TRBJ1-2; tentatively, D is TRBD1 (6 bases). Germline V CDR1 and CDR2: MNHNS, SASEGT. V lost 3 bases to trimming and J lost 8 bases, with 16 bases between them. This CDR3 has 14 amino acids. The CDR3 loop is CASSDRGEGRGYTF. The CDR3 bases are TGTGCCAGCAGTGATAGGGGGGAGGGGAGAGGCTACACCTTC.

V and J are TRBV2 and TRBJ1-2; D gene unclear. Trimming removed 0 bases at V and 0 bases at J, with 11 bases between. The germline V gene encodes CDR1 SNHLY and CDR2 FYNNEI. The length of the CDR3 is 16 residues. The CDR3 coding sequence is TGTGCCAGCAGTGAAGCGTCCGGTATAACTAACTATGGCTACACCTTC. It specifies CASSEASGITNYGYTF.

DNA for the CDR3: TGTGCCAGCAGCCCGACCGGGACAGGAGAAAAACTGTTTTTT. Translating it yields CASSPTGTGEKLFF. J is TRBJ1-4 and V is TRBV11-1; 8 bases agree with TRBD1. CDR3 size: 14 residues. Germline CDR1 reads SGHAT; CDR2 reads FQDESV (reference sequence). J was trimmed by 8 bases and V by 5 bases; bases with no gene match: 7.

The V call is TRBV28, the J call TRBJ2-1; TRBD2 aligns across 7 bases. Looked up from germline, CDR1 is MDHEN and CDR2 is SYDVKM. There are 18 residues in the CDR3. V shed 3 bases and J 2 bases; nucleotides not matched to a gene: 13. CDR3 in amino acids: CASSFPRSSGDPYNEQFF. CDR3 sequence (DNA): TGTGCCAGCAGTTTCCCAAGGTCGAGCGGGGACCCCTACAATGAGCAGTTCTTC. Variable domain in full (rest from reference TRBV28 and TRBJ2-1): DVKVTQSSRYLVKRTGEKVFLECVQDMDHENMFWYRQDPGLGLRLIYFSYDVKMKEKGDIPEGYSVSREKKERFSLILESASTNQTSMYLCASSFPRSSGDPYNEQFFGPGTRLTVL.

The chain employs TRBV5-6 and TRBJ1-4; D not resolved. CDR1 and CDR2 from the germline V gene are SGHDT and YYEEEE. This CDR3 is 15 amino acids long. V was pared by 3 bases and J by 0 bases, with 9 bases between. The CDR3 coding sequence is TGTGCCAGCAGCTCCCCAGGTGCAACTAATGAAAAACTGTTTTTT. Translation: CASSSPGATNEKLFF. The full variable domain, completed using reference TRBV5-6 and TRBJ1-4, is DAGVTQSPTHLIKTRGQQVTLRCSPKSGHDTVSWYQQALGQGPQFIFQYYEEEERQRGNFPDRFSGHQFPNYSSELNVNALLLGDSALYLCASSSPGATNEKLFFGSGTQLSVL.

This chain uses TRBV7-6 with TRBJ2-1, with 9 positions matching TRBD1. V lost 4 bases to trimming and J lost 7 bases; unmatched junction nucleotides: 8. Germline CDR1 SGHVS, CDR2 FNYEAQ. The CDR3 is made up of 15 amino acids. The CDR3 nucleotides read TGTGCCAGCAGCTCGCGGGACAGGGCTGGGAATGAGCAGTTCTTC. Amino acids: CASSSRDRAGNEQFF.

The rearrangement uses TRBV11-2 and TRBJ2-7; D perhaps matches TRBD1 (6 bases). This CDR3 has 16 amino acids. Germline-derived CDR1 and CDR2 are SGHAT and FQNNGV. V was cut by 1 base and J by 6 bases, with 19 bases left in between. CDR3 amino acids: CASSLGQEGPPGEQYF. The CDR3 nucleotides read TGTGCCAGCAGCTTAGGACAGGAAGGGCCTCCTGGCGAGCAGTACTTC.

The J gene is TRBJ2-7, the V gene TRBV7-2; 10 bases match TRBD2. Trimming at V came to 2 bases and at J to 5 bases, leaving 6 bases not matched to a gene. There are 15 residues in the CDR3. The germline V gene has CDR1 SGHTA and CDR2 FQGNSA. This CDR3 is CASSLQAGGRNEQYF. The CDR3 DNA is TGTGCCAGCAGCTTACAAGCGGGGGGGAGGAACGAGCAGTACTTC.

This sequence joins TRBV28 and TRBJ1-2, with D possibly TRBD1 on 6 matching bases. The V end was cut by 2 bases, the J end by 8 bases, with 15 bases between. The CDR3 runs to 14 residues. Germline V lookup: CDR1 MDHEN, CDR2 SYDVKM. The CDR3 spells CASSLLQGSMGYTF. CDR3 coding DNA: TGTGCCAGCAGTTTACTACAGGGATCCATGGGCTACACCTTC.

V usage is TRBV6-5 and J usage is TRBJ1-1, with a weak D call TRBD1 (5 bases). The V and J ends lost 8 bases and 5 bases respectively, with 9 bases between them. The CDR3 covers 11 residues. Germline CDR1 MNHEY, CDR2 SVGAGI. The CDR3 bases are TGTGCCAGCGGACGGGGGACTGAAGCTTTCTTT. This translates into CASGRGTEAFF.

This clone was recorded only once. This chain uses TRBV7-3 with TRBJ2-5, with 7 bases matching TRBD1. With 0 bases clipped from V and 5 bases from J, the junction kept 3 bases outside the gene matches. This CDR3 region has 14 residues. Germline V gene lookup returns CDR1 SGHTA and CDR2 FQGTGA. DNA for the CDR3: TGTGCCAGCAGCTTAACAGGGGGCGGGGAGACCCAGTACTTC. Its protein product is CASSLTGGGETQYF.